The clone carrying this TCR beta chain has just a few counts. Its cognate antigen is unknown. This record belongs to a study of cytomegalovirus exposure and HLA in healthy donors. Regarding the study as a whole: Earlier findings revealed that most TCR beta V segments proved productive either about 90% or about 30% of the time.

The PCR employed 60 Vbeta primers together with 13 Jbeta primers. TCRdb keeps only in-frame clones here, not all; method: immunoSEQ multiplex PCR. The sample consists of about 170,000 clones, 62% of them appearing once. In germline, CDR1 is KGHSH, CDR2 LQKENI. The CDR3 runs to 14 residues. The sample consisted of PBMCs. This TCR derives from a man aged 40-49 years in good health and CMV-seronegative. The rearrangement joins TRBV18 to TRBJ2-5; 9 bases map to TRBD1. The J call may be mistaken, given a closer DNA end match to TRBJ2-7. The CDR3 is CASSPGQGSYEQYF. The CDR3 DNA follows: TGTGCCAGCTCGCCGGGACAGGGTTCCTACGAGCAGTACTTC.